The 2 T cell receptor beta chains listed next were all sequenced from one sample in a study of T-cell reconstitution after alpha-beta-depleted transplantation in children (dated by TCRdb to 2015 to 2016). The treatment or condition label, as the study defines it: allogeneic hematopoietic cell transplantation with graft depleted of TCRalphabeta T cells and CD19 B cells. The method behind the library was PCR. Sequencing was performed on an Illumina HiSeq 2500. Molecular barcoding was employed in the preparation of TCR libraries, with unique molecular identifiers being used to normalize TCRbeta repertoire quantification. TCRdb handled the public reads itself, with Q25 trimming in fastp and clone calling in MiXCR, and kept productive beta chains. Records with the same CDR3 protein are collapsed into one entry carrying the most frequent genes and DNA. The sample table contains around 960,000 distinct CDR3 sequences; only one count was recorded for roughly 29% of them. About 28% of the sample belongs to the ten largest clones.

Material: PBMCs, mostly from graft donor cells, obtained 360 days after TCRalphabeta/CD19-depleted stem cell transplant. The source is a boy younger than two who had a stem cell transplant for SCID, so the T cells may come from the graft donor.

Only a few counts were recorded for this clonotype. The chain couples TRBV6-5 to TRBJ2-2; D gene uncertain. Germline assignment: CDR1 MNHEY and CDR2 SVGAGI. This CDR3 is built from 14 residues. V lost 2 bases to trimming and J lost 5 bases, with 9 bases between them. CDR3 coding DNA: TGTGCCAGCAGTTACCTGGATGGGACCGGGGAGCTGTTTTTT. Protein product: CASSYLDGTGELFF.

The chain uses TRBV6-6 and TRBJ2-3; D unresolved. CDR1 is MNHNY, CDR2 SVGAGI, per germline (reference sequence). The V end lost 5 bases, the J end lost 0 bases, and 6 bases lay between the germline ends. The CDR3 has 13 residues. CDR3 bases: TGTGCCAGCAGTGGACCTAGCACAGATACGCAGTATTTT. Translated: CASSGPSTDTQYF.